This TCR beta chain was found in a study of vaccination effects on CD4 cells after COVID-19 (dated by TCRdb to 2022 to 2024). Context from the whole study: In the ViraFEST assay, PBMC were stimulated with viral peptide pools, and TCR sequencing was then used to find antigen-specific CD4+ T cell clonotypes based on their expansion. Post-vaccine samples across the study were collected a median of 72 days after the second dose, with a range of 14 to 241. Each well held roughly 2.2 million PBMC cultured in IMDM containing around 5% human AB serum, roughly 9.6 IU/ml IL-2 and gentamicin, along with about 9.5 ug/ml peptides. The study compared SARS-CoV-2 spike-specific CD4+ TCR repertoires before and after mRNA vaccination in COVID-19 convalescent patients and infection-naive vaccine recipients. The full study included around nine COVID-19 convalescent patients and a handful of SARS-CoV-2-naive healthy vaccine recipients. The Oncomine TCR Beta short-read assay on an Illumina iSeq 100 was used to sequence cultures from other donors in the study. The full study reports these points: Limitations of the study were the small number of convalescent patients and the absence of early post-infection timepoints. In healthy vaccine recipients, vaccine-induced clones were almost all SARS-CoV-2 mono-reactive, with only 1 of 255 being cross-reactive with common cold coronaviruses. Clones induced by infection and clones induced by vaccination both contracted markedly at late timepoints after vaccination, which fits with T cell responses waning over time.

A word on this clone: No antigen is known for it. One base away there is no much larger clone; base qualities are not given.

The receptor library was made with the immunoSEQ multiplex PCR assay. TCR beta CDR3 sequencing was performed on DNA from the cultured, isolated CD4+ T cells. Under the source paper's analysis protocol: Non-productive TCR sequences were discarded, and reads were trimmed to the CDR3 region, with only CDR3s of 7 or more amino acids retained. The MANAFEST web app was used to pick out antigen-specific clonotypes by comparing their expansion in peptide wells with that in reference cultures. To count as positive, a clone had to show expansion at FDR<0.05 compared with the reference and with all other wells, an odds ratio above 5, and a frequency above 0.1% in two replicate wells. A clonotype was called cross-reactive if it was significantly expanded both in SARS-CoV-2 spike wells and in at least one common cold coronavirus spike condition. Levenshtein distance calculated with the stringdist R package was used to assess CDR3 similarity, and unrooted trees were constructed with ape in R 3.6.1. The table comes from immuneACCESS by way of TCRdb, which keeps in-frame sequences with V and J called. Part of the clones is missing from these tables; in studies checked, under half for an unresolved V gene and the rest for unknown reasons. Clone size and the V and J calls come from that table; the DNA yielded D and trimming. The sample profile shows about 40,000 clones; approximately 70% of them were found once. In total, the top ten clones hold approximately 8% of the sample.

After around 11 days of culture, CD4+ T cells were isolated with the EasySep CD4+ T cell isolation kit. Each participant received two doses of an mRNA SARS-CoV-2 vaccine, either BNT162b2 or mRNA-1273. The absence of prior SARS-CoV-2 infection in healthy vaccine recipients was confirmed by negative nucleocapsid antibodies before and after vaccination. On days 3 and 7, half of the culture medium was replaced with fresh IL-2-containing medium. Unless noted otherwise, every peptide stimulation condition was grown in triplicate wells. Using Ficoll-Paque Plus gradient centrifugation, PBMC were separated from whole blood and then either used fresh or cryopreserved at -140C. The QIAamp micro DNA kit was used to extract genomic DNA from the cultured CD4+ T cells. Via the germline V gene, CDR1 is SGHTA and CDR2 FQGNSA. Trimming at the junction amounts to 7 bases on V and 3 bases on J, and the germline ends lie 11 bases apart. The CDR3 starts with the cysteine, ends with the phenylalanine, and has 13 residues. Only the CDR3 portion is preserved as DNA: 39 bases, with reading frame beginning at the first base.

The source was CD4+ T cells from PBMCs cultured without peptide, collected after COVID-19 vaccination. The clonotype comes from a human donor who received a COVID-19 vaccine. Recombination joined TRBV7-2 with TRBJ2-3, and possibly TRBD2, on 6 matching bases. The sequence in DNA is TGTGCCAGCACAAGGGACTTTACAGATACGCAGTATTTT. Its protein is CASTRDFTDTQYF. Extended through the reference TRBV7-2 and TRBJ2-3 proteins, this CDR3 yields the full variable domain: GAGVSQSPSNKVTEKGKDVELRCDPISGHTALYWYRQSLGQGLEFLIYFQGNSAPDKSGLPSDRFSAERTGGSVSTLTIQRTQQEDSAVYLCASTRDFTDTQYFGPGTRLTVL.